Presented here are 13 T cell receptor beta chains from one specimen sequenced in a study of T cells after yellow fever vaccination. TCRdb processed the 5' RACE reads anew with MiXCR; each CDR3 protein has one entry. The data show fewer than 150,000 distinct CDR3 sequences, roughly 8.2% seen once. The sample in question was CD4+ T cells sorted from PBMCs, obtained 5 days after the yellow fever booster vaccination. Receptor source: a man aged 25 to 45 who received the YFV17D yellow fever vaccine.

This clonotype was picked up many times. V usage is TRBV7-2 and J usage is TRBJ2-5; D perhaps matches TRBD1 (6 bases). The CDR3 consists of 14 residues. Germline V gene data show CDR1 as SGHTA and CDR2 as FQGNSA. Trimming left V 0 bases short and J 3 bases short, with 8 bases between. Written as DNA, the CDR3 is TGTGCCAGCAGCTTAGCCGGGACAAAAGAGACCCAGTACTTC. It encodes CASSLAGTKETQYF.

This clonotype came up many times. The genes are TRBV25-1 and TRBJ2-7, with TRBD2 matching over 10 bases. Germline V lookup: CDR1 MGHDK, CDR2 SYGVNS. The CDR3 has 15 residues. With V trimmed by 8 bases and J by 2 bases, 9 bases remained unmatched. CDR3 in DNA: TGTGCCAGCGGAGGTAGCGGGAGGTCCCCCTACGAGCAGTACTTC. This sequence encodes CASGGSGRSPYEQYF.

The chain employs TRBV29-1 and TRBJ1-2; D unresolved. V gave up 7 bases and J gave up 0 bases, with 9 bases separating them. The CDR3 consists of 12 residues. Per germline, CDR1 SQVTM and CDR2 ANQGSEA. The CDR3 region has the DNA TGCAGCGCTATTGAAGCTAACTATGGCTACACCTTC. Protein product: CSAIEANYGYTF.

The table lists this clonotype with many counts. J is TRBJ1-5 and V is TRBV5-1; a weak D match, TRBD1 (5 bases). Germline-derived CDR1 and CDR2 are SGHRS and YFSETQ. This CDR3 contains 14 residues. V was clipped by 4 bases and J by 6 bases, with 14 bases between them. The CDR3 loop is CASSPRGDGQPQHF. In DNA, the CDR3 is TGCGCCAGCAGCCCCCGAGGGGATGGTCAGCCCCAGCATTTT.

This clonotype was counted ten times or more. This rearrangement joins TRBV23-1 to TRBJ2-2; TRBD1 matches at 7 bases. TRBV23-1 is labeled an ORF, and its function is uncertain. The CDR3 covers 14 residues. V shed 6 bases, J shed 0 bases, and the junction held 1 base outside the gene matches. The CDR3 protein is CASRTGSNTGELFF. The DNA of the CDR3 is TGCGCCAGCAGGACAGGGTCGAACACCGGGGAGCTGTTTTTT.

There are many counts of this clonotype. This chain joins TRBV11-2 and TRBJ1-1, with TRBD1 as a possible D gene (5 bases). Deletions cut 5 bases from V and 2 bases from J, with 12 bases between. The CDR3 extends over 14 amino acids. The germline CDR1 and CDR2 sequences are SGHAT and FQNNGV. The CDR3 region is CASSLGQANTEAFF. The CDR3 nucleotides are TGTGCCAGCAGCCTGGGGCAGGCCAACACTGAAGCTTTCTTT.

There are many counts of this clonotype. This rearrangement joins TRBV27 to TRBJ1-1; D is perhaps TRBD1 (6 bases). The CDR3 extends over 12 amino acids. CDR1 and CDR2 (germline): MNHEY, SMNVEV (reference sequence). The germline V and J ends were trimmed by 3 bases and 8 bases, with 10 bases remaining between them. CDR3 DNA: TGTGCCAGCAGTTTTGGGGGGGGCGAAGCTTTCTTT. It encodes CASSFGGGEAFF.

This clonotype was recorded at least ten times. The junction does not match germline at one end; this may be a read error. The genes are TRBV5-1 and TRBJ2-7; 9 nucleotides match TRBD1. Looked up from germline, CDR1 is SGHRS and CDR2 is YFSETQ. There are 14 residues in the CDR3. The CDR3 nucleotides are TGCGCCAGCAGTGGGGGACAGGGCTCCCACGAGCAGTACTTC. Protein: CASSGGQGSHEQYF.

To note about this clonotype: This clone may be a read error of a much larger clone one base away. This chain uses TRBV25-1 with TRBJ2-1; 7 bases agree with TRBD1. The germline V gene encodes CDR1 MGHDK and CDR2 SYGVNS. After removal of 4 bases from V and 6 bases from J, the junction contained 6 bases not matched to a gene. The CDR3 has 14 residues. The DNA of the CDR3 is TGTGCCAGCAGTGCCCAAGGGGGCTGCAATGAGCAGTTCTTC. This sequence encodes CASSAQGGCNEQFF. The full variable domain, in which reference TRBV25-1 and TRBJ2-1 provide the parts outside the CDR3, is EADIYQTPRYLVIGTGKKITLECSQTMGHDKMYWYQQDPGMELHLIHYSYGVNSTEKGDLSSESTVSRIRTEHFPLTLESARPSHTSQYLCASSAQGGCNEQFFGPGTRLTVL.

In this sample, this clonotype turned up many times. This rearrangement joins TRBV5-5 to TRBJ2-7, with 7 bases lining up with TRBD1. The ends lost 0 bases at V and 3 bases at J; junction bases unmatched: 0. Germline V CDR1 and CDR2: SGHKS, YYEKEE (reference sequence). This CDR3 is 13 amino acids long. The CDR3 DNA reads TGTGCCAGCAGCTTGGACAGGGGCTACGAGCAGTACTTC. Its protein product is CASSLDRGYEQYF.

As regards this clonotype: A much larger clonotype is one base distant, so this may be a read error. The V gene is TRBV12-5, the J gene TRBJ1-4; no clear D. Trimming pared 3 bases from V and 3 bases from J, leaving 11 bases between. The length of the CDR3 is 15 residues. CDR1 and CDR2 from the germline V gene are LGHNT and FRNRAP. DNA for the CDR3: TGTGCTAGTGGTTTACATGGTACGTCTAATGAAAAACTGTTTTTT. It encodes CASGLHGTSNEKLFF.

This clonotype came up many times. This rearrangement joins TRBV2 to TRBJ2-1; possibly TRBD2 for D (5 bases). V was clipped by 7 bases and J by 7 bases, with 8 bases between them. This CDR3 is built from 11 residues. Per germline, CDR1 SNHLY and CDR2 FYNNEI. CDR3 nucleotides: TGTGCCAGCACCTGGAGGAATGAGCAGTTCTTC. Amino acids: CASTWRNEQFF.

This clonotype came up many times. The chain combines TRBV24-1 with TRBJ2-2; weak D call: TRBD2 (6 bases). Trimming left V 6 bases short and J 4 bases short, with 8 bases between. Germline V gene data show CDR1 as KGHDR and CDR2 as SFDVKD. The CDR3 runs 13 residues. DNA of the CDR3: TGTGCCACCAGTACGGGGGTCACCGGGGAGCTGTTTTTT. Translated, it gives CATSTGVTGELFF.